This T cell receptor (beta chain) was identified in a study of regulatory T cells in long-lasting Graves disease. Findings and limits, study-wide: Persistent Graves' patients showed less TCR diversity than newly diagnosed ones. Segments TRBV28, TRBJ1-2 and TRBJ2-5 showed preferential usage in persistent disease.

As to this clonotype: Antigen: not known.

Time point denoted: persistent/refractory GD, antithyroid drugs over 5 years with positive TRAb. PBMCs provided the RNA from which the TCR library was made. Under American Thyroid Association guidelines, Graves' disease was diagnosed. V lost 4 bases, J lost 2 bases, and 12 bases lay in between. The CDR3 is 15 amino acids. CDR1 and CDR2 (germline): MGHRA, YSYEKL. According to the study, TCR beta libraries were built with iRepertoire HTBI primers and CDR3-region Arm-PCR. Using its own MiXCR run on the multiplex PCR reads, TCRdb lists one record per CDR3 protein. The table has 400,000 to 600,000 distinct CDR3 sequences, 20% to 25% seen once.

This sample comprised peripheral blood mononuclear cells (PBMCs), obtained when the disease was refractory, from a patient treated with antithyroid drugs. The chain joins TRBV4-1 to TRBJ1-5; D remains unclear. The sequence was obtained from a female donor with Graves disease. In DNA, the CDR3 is TGCGCCAGCAGCCCTCTAGGACTCCGCAATCAGCCCCAGCATTTT. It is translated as CASSPLGLRNQPQHF.